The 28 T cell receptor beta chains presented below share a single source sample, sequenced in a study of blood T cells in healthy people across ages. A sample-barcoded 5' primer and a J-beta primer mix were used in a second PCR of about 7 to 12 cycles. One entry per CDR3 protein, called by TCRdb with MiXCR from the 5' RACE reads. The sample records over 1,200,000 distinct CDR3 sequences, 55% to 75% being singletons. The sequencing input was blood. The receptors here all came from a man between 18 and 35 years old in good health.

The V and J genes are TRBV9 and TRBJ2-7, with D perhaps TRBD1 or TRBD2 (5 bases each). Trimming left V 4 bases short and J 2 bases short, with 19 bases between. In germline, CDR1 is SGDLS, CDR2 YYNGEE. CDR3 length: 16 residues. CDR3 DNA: TGTGCCAGCAGCCCCCTCGGCTGGCAGGGACCCTACGAGCAGTACTTC. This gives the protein CASSPLGWQGPYEQYF.

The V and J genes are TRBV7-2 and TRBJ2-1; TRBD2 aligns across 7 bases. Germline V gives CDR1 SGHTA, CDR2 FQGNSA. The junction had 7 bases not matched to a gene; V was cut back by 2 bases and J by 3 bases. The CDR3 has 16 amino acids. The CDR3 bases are TGTGCCAGCAGCTTATTGGGGGGGGGTGTCTACAATGAGCAGTTCTTC. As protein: CASSLLGGGVYNEQFF.

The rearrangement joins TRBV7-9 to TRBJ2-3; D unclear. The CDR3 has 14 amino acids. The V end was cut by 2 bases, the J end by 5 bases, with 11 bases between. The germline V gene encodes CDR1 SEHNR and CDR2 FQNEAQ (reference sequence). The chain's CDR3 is CASSLIAGEDTQYF. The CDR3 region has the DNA TGTGCCAGCAGCTTAATCGCAGGAGAAGATACGCAGTATTTT.

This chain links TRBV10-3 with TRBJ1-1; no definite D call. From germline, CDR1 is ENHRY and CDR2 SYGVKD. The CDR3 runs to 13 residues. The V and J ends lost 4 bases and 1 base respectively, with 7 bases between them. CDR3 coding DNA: TGTGCCATCAGTGGACGGACGAACACTGAAGCTTTCTTT. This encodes CAISGRTNTEAFF.

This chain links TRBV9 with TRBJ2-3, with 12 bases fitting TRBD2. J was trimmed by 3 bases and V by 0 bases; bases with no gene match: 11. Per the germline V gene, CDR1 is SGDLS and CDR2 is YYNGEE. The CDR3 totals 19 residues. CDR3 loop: CASSVVGLAGGQVTDTQYF. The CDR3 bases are TGTGCCAGCAGCGTAGTAGGTCTAGCGGGAGGGCAGGTTACAGATACGCAGTATTTT.

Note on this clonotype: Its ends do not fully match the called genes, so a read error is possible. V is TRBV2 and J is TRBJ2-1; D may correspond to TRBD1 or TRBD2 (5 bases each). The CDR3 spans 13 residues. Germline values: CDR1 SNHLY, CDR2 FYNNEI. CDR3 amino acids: CASSQAGRNEQFF. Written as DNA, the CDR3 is TGTGCCAGCAGTCAAGCAGGGAGAAATGAGCAGTTCTTC. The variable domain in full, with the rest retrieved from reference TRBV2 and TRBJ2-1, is EPEVTQTPSHQVTQMGQEVILRCVPISNHLYFYWYRQILGQKVEFLVSFYNNEISEKSEIFDDQFSVERPDGSNFTLKIRSTKLEDSAMYFCASSQAGRNEQFFGPGTRLTVL.

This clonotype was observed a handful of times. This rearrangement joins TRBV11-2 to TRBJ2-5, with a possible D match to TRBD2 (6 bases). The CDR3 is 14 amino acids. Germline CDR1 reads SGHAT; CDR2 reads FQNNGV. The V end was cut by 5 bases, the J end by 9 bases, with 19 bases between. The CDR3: CASSPGIGPGAQYF. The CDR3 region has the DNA TGTGCCAGCAGCCCAGGTATAGGGCCGGGGGCCCAGTACTTC.

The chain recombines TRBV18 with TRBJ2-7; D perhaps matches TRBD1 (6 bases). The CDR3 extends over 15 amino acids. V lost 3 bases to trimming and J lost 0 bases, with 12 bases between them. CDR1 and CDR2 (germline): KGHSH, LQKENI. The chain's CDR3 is CASSPSRDTSYEQYF. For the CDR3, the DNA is TGTGCCAGCTCACCGTCAAGGGACACCTCCTACGAGCAGTACTTC. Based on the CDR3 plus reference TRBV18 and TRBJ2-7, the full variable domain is NAGVMQNPRHLVRRRGQEARLRCSPMKGHSHVYWYRQLPEEGLKFMVYLQKENIIDESGMPKERFSAEFPKEGPSILRIQQVVRGDSAAYFCASSPSRDTSYEQYFGPGTRLTVT.

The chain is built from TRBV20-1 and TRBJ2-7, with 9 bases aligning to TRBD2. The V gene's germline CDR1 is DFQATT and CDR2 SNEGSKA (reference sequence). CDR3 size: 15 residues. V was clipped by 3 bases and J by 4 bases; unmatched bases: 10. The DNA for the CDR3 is TGCAGTGCTAGGTCGATAGCGGGAGTGGTTTACGAGCAGTACTTC. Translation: CSARSIAGVVYEQYF.

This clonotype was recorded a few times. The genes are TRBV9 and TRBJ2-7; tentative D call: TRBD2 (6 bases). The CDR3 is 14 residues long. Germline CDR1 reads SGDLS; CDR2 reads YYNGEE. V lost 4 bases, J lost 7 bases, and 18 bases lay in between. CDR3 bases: TGTGCCAGCAGCTCCCGACTAGGGGCGGGGGAGCAGTACTTC. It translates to CASSSRLGAGEQYF.

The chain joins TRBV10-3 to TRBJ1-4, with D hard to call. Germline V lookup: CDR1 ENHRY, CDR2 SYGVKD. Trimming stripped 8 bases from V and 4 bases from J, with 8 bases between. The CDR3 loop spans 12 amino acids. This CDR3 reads CAIGRDNEKLFF. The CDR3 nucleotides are TGTGCCATCGGGAGGGATAATGAAAAACTGTTTTTT.

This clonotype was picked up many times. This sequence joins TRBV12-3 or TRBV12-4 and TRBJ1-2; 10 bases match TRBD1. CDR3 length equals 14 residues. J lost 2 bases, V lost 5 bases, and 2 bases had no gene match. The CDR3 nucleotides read TGTGCCAGCAGTCCGGGACAGGGGAACTATGGCTACACCTTC. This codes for CASSPGQGNYGYTF.

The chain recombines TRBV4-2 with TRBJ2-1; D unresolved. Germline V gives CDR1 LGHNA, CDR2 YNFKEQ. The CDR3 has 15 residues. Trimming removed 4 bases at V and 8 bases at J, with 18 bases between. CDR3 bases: TGTGCCAGCAGCCCCGAAGCCGTGGTGGACCATGAGCAGTTCTTC. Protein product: CASSPEAVVDHEQFF.

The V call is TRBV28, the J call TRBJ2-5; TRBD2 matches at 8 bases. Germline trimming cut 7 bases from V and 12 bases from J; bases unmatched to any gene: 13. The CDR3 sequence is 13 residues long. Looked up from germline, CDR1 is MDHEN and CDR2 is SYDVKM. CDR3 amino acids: CASTPGRGALEYF. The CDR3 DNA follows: TGTGCCAGCACCCCAGGGCGGGGGGCCCTTGAGTACTTC.

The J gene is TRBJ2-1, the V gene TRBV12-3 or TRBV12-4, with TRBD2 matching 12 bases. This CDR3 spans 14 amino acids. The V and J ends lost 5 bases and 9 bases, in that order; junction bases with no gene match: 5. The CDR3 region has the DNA TGTGCCAGCAGTCCCGAACTAGCGGGAGGTGAGCAGTTCTTC. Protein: CASSPELAGGEQFF.

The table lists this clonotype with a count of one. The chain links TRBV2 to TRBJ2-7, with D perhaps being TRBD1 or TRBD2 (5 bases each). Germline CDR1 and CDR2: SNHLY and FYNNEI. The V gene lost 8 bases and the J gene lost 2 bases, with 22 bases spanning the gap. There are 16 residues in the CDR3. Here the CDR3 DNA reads TGTGCCAGCCCACCTTACCGGGACGTTCACACCTACGAGCAGTACTTC. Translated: CASPPYRDVHTYEQYF.

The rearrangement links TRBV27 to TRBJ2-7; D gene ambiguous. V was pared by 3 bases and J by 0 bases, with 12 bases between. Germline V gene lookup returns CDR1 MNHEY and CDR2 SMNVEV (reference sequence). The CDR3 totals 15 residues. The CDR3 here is CASSLGAGSSYEQYF. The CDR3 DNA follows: TGTGCCAGCAGTTTGGGCGCAGGTAGCTCCTACGAGCAGTACTTC.

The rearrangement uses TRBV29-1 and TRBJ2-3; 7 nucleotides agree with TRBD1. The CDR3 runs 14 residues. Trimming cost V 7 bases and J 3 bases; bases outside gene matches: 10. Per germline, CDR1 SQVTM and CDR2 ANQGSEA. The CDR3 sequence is CSAWDSVGTDTQYF. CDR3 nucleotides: TGCAGCGCCTGGGACAGTGTGGGGACAGATACGCAGTATTTT.

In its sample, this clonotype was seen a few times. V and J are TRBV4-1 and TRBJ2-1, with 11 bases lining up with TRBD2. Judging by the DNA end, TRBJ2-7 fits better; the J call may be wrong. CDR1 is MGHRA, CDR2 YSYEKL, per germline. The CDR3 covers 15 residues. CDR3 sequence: CASSETSGSLNEQYF. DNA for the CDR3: TGCGCCAGCAGCGAAACTAGCGGGAGCCTCAACGAGCAGTACTTC.

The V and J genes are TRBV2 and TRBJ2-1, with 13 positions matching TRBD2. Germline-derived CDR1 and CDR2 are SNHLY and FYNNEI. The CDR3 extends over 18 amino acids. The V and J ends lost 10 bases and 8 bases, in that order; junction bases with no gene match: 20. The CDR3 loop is CAKNHLPGLAGRFYEQFF. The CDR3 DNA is TGTGCCAAAAACCACCTCCCGGGACTAGCGGGAAGGTTCTATGAGCAGTTCTTC.

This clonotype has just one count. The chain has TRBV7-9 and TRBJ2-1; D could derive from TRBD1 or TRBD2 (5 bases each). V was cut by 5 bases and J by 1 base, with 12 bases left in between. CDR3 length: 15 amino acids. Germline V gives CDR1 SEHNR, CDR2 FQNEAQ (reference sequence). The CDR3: CASSPFGASYNEQFF. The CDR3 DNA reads TGTGCCAGCAGCCCCTTCGGGGCTTCCTACAATGAGCAGTTCTTC.

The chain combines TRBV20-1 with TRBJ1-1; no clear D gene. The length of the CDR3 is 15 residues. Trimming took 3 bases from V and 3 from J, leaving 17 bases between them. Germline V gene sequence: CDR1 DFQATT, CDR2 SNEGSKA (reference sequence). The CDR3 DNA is TGCAGTGCTAGGATGATTATATCCCCAGACACTGAAGCTTTCTTT. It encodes CSARMIISPDTEAFF.

The DNA of the CDR3 is TGTGCCAGCAGCCCCCTAGCTCAAGGAGGGACTTTTGATGGCTACACCTTC. Protein product: CASSPLAQGGTFDGYTF. This chain joins TRBV7-9 and TRBJ1-2, with D possibly matching TRBD1 (5 bases). V shed 5 bases and J shed 6 bases, with 25 bases lying between them. Per the germline V gene, CDR1 is SEHNR and CDR2 is FQNEAQ (reference sequence). CDR3 length: 17 amino acids.

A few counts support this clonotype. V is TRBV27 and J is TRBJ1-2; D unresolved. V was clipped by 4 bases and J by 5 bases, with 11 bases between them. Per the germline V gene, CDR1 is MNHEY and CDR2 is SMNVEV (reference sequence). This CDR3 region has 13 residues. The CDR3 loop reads CASSYRAEYGYTF. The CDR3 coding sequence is TGTGCCAGCAGTTACCGGGCAGAGTATGGCTACACCTTC.

The CDR3 sequence: CASSPGLPAGGLSVNSPLHF. The CDR3 DNA follows: TGTGCCAGCAGCCCAGGACTCCCCGCAGGGGGCTTATCCGTAAATTCACCCCTCCACTTT. This sequence joins TRBV3-1 and TRBJ1-6; TRBD1 matches 8 bases. Losses at the gene ends were 4 bases for V and 7 bases for J; bases not matched to a gene: 21. The length of the CDR3 is 20 residues. The germline V gene encodes CDR1 LGHDT and CDR2 YNNKEL (reference sequence). Full variable domain (rest looked up from reference TRBV3-1 and TRBJ1-6): DTAVSQTPKYLVTQMGNDKSIKCEQNLGHDTMYWYKQDSKKFLKIMFSYNNKELIINETVPNRFSPKSPDKAHLNLHINSLELGDSAVYFCASSPGLPAGGLSVNSPLHFGNGTRLTVT.

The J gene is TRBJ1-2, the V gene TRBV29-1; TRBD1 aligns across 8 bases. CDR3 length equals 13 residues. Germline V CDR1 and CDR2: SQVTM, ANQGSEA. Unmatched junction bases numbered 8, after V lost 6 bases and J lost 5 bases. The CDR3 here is CSVGPGTGYGYTF. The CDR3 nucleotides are TGCAGCGTGGGGCCCGGGACAGGATATGGCTACACCTTC.

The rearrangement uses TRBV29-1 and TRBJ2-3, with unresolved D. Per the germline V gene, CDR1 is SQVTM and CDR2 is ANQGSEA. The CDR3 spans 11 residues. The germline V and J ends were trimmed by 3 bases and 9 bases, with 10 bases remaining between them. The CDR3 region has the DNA TGCAGCGTTGAGATAACACTCACGCAGTATTTT. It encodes CSVEITLTQYF.

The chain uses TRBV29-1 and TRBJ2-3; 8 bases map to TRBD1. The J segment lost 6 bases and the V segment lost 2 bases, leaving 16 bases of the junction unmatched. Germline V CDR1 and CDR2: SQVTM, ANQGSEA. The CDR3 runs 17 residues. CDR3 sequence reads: CSVESLMVQGAGDTQYF. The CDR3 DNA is TGCAGCGTTGAATCCCTTATGGTGCAGGGGGCGGGGGATACGCAGTATTTT.